This T cell receptor (beta chain) was captured by sequencing in a study of OX40 agonist ivuxolimab in advanced cancers. Profiling relied on immunoSEQ multiplex PCR, and the TCRdb table lists in-frame clones only, not all of them. The table lists 80,000 to 100,000 clones, less than 90% of them singletons. This clone appeared once. Trimming left V 7 bases short and J 5 bases short, with 12 bases between. CDR3 length: 11 residues. Germline CDR1 reads SQVTM; CDR2 reads ANQGSEA. The sequences come from CD4+ or CD8+ T cells sorted from blood, collected in a trial of the OX40 agonist ivuxolimab. The rearrangement links TRBV29-1 to TRBJ2-7, with a tentative D call TRBD2 (5 bases). This TCR came from an adult with an advanced solid tumor such as melanoma, head and neck, liver or kidney cancer. The DNA of the CDR3 is TGCAGCGCCATGAGGGCGGACGAGCAGTACTTC. It specifies CSAMRADEQYF.